This T cell receptor (beta chain) appears in the sequencing data of a study of T cells expressing NK-cell markers. TCRdb reprocessed the 5' RACE reads, keeping one entry per CDR3 protein, no DNA. Its table records 550,000 to 600,000 distinct CDR3 sequences. This sequence was found in a man between 18 and 29 years old in good health. The sample taken for sequencing was blood T cells: a sorted CD56 or NKG2C T cell subset, CD4+ or CD8+ T cells, or bulk PBMC T cells (not recorded which).

Here the CDR3 reads CATSDTDISSYNEQFF. The chain joins TRBV24-1 to TRBJ2-1; TCRdb indicates TRBD1, and absent DNA this call remains unverified. CDR1 and CDR2 from the germline V gene are KGHDR and SFDVKD. The CDR3 runs to 16 residues.